This T cell receptor beta chain was sequenced during a study of blood T cells in healthy people across ages. The CDR3 length is 14 residues. V lost 10 bases, J lost 10 bases, and 23 bases lay in between. Germline V gene sequence: CDR1 MDHEN, CDR2 SYDVKM. Healthy individuals of Caucasian origin from Russia, aged roughly 6 to 90, served as donors. The total RNA that was extracted per sample amounted to at least 5 micrograms. A J-beta primer mix and a sample-barcoded 5' primer were used in a second PCR of about 6 to 12 cycles. TCRdb reanalysed the 5' RACE reads using MiXCR and keeps one entry per CDR3 protein. Counted here are 2 million or so distinct CDR3 sequences, roughly 49% occurring once; the ten biggest clones make up approximately 2.1%. Findings and caveats of the study: CMV infection status of these donors was not known.

This clonotype is a singleton in its sample. Its antigen is currently unknown. This may arise from a read error, as a much more abundant clone is one base away. The clonotype was recovered from a woman aged 40 to 49 in good health. The source material was blood. This chain connects TRBV28 to TRBJ2-1; either TRBD1 or TRBD2 may fit D (5 bases each). CDR3 DNA sequence: TGTGCCACCTGCGCAGGGACGCGGACCTACGAGCAGTTCTTC. Translated, it gives CATCAGTRTYEQFF.